This T cell receptor beta chain derives from a study of T-cell memory formation after mild COVID-19. Overall study: Clusters were largely donor specific. Study-wide points: Clones contracting over day 15 to 85 were CD4/CD8 balanced, with later expanders leaning CD4+.

Comment on this clonotype: Antigen unknown. The junction and the germline gene differ at one end; a read error may be behind it.

The germline gives CDR1 SSHAT, CDR2 FNYEAQ (reference sequence). The CDR3 length is 15 residues. Libraries for TCRalpha and TCRbeta carried sample barcodes and unique molecular identifiers via 5'RACE. MiXCR, run by TCRdb on the 5' RACE reads, gives a single entry per CDR3 protein. The sample lists about 290,000 distinct CDR3 sequences; more than 15% were seen once. The sequenced material came from PBMCs or a T cell subset sorted from them (not recorded which). The clonotype comes from a man between 18 and 29 years old who had mild COVID-19 (a few samples of this study predate the infection). Cell type and time point are not known. The chain links TRBV7-7 to TRBJ2-5, with D possibly TRBD2 on 5 matching bases. The CDR3 loop reads CASSLGPGNQETQYF. The CDR3 DNA reads as TGTGCTAGCAGCTTAGGGCCCGGGAACCAAGAGACCCAGTACTTC.